This is a list of T cell receptor beta chains from one sample in a study of CD8 T cells in ankylosing spondylitis. TCRdb analysed the 5' RACE reads with MiXCR anew, one entry per CDR3 protein. This table has more than 25,000 distinct CDR3 sequences, about 14% appearing once. The material sequenced was blood. The origin of the receptors is a male donor with ankylosing spondylitis or in good health (not recorded which). The conserved cysteine and the conserved F or W are not part of the CDR3 here. Fields, in order: V gene, CDR3 protein.

v_call: TRBV4-3; cdr3_aa: ASSQDYGGDLPQETQY
v_call: TRBV9; cdr3_aa: ASSDRGSGELF
v_call: TRBV6-1; cdr3_aa: ASRYTGELF
v_call: TRBV28; cdr3_aa: ASRPPMGANTEAF
v_call: TRBV29-1; cdr3_aa: SVGQGTDTQY
v_call: TRBV28; cdr3_aa: ASLGFGTGELF
v_call: TRBV29-1; cdr3_aa: SVWTAGNTIY
v_call: TRBV5-1; cdr3_aa: ASSYSTGAGELF
v_call: TRBV5-1; cdr3_aa: ASSLLGRNEQF
v_call: TRBV28; cdr3_aa: ASSSHSGSSYNEQF
v_call: TRBV15; cdr3_aa: ATSRERGGTDTQY
v_call: TRBV4-1; cdr3_aa: ASSQISGRTDTQY
v_call: TRBV7-9; cdr3_aa: ASSPSASTGELF
v_call: TRBV19; cdr3_aa: ASSRKGAGNTIY
v_call: TRBV5-1; cdr3_aa: ASSFQGDGSTDTQY
v_call: TRBV28; cdr3_aa: ASTLTGVGETQY
v_call: TRBV29-1; cdr3_aa: SVEGTGSYNEQF
v_call: TRBV27; cdr3_aa: ASSSPPNSGPRYEQF
v_call: TRBV20-1; cdr3_aa: SARQASAF
v_call: TRBV3-1; cdr3_aa: ASSQEGRSNQPQH
v_call: TRBV4-3; cdr3_aa: ASSQGGTSGETQY
v_call: TRBV20-1; cdr3_aa: SASPGTRNTGELF
v_call: TRBV10-3; cdr3_aa: ATTDSRPSGANVLT
v_call: TRBV28; cdr3_aa: ASRGGGPPDTQY
v_call: TRBV12-3/TRBV12-4; cdr3_aa: ASSFGGGSETQY
v_call: TRBV7-9; cdr3_aa: ASSLQVITGELF
v_call: TRBV28; cdr3_aa: ASSPTGTGASQETQY
v_call: TRBV4-3; cdr3_aa: ASSPDRGLTDTQY
v_call: TRBV7-2; cdr3_aa: ASCATNTGELF
v_call: TRBV5-6; cdr3_aa: ASSATGMAEAF
v_call: TRBV28; cdr3_aa: ASSFTTSFGYGYT
v_call: TRBV12-3/TRBV12-4; cdr3_aa: ASSYTGHNEKLF
v_call: TRBV5-1; cdr3_aa: ASTSQGARTEAF
v_call: TRBV28; cdr3_aa: ASSSFSDRIKGYT
v_call: TRBV10-3; cdr3_aa: AISEGGQGNTGELF
v_call: TRBV7-2; cdr3_aa: ASSMDERGGLHEQF
v_call: TRBV5-1; cdr3_aa: ASSLGLAAYNEQF
v_call: TRBV12-3/TRBV12-4; cdr3_aa: ASTKGASNQPQH
v_call: TRBV6-2/TRBV6-3; cdr3_aa: ASRKLSGGAEDTQY
v_call: TRBV29-1; cdr3_aa: SAAKGGDTEAF
v_call: TRBV12-3/TRBV12-4; cdr3_aa: ASRKERVTEAF
v_call: TRBV6-5; cdr3_aa: ASRQRGAGEKLF
v_call: TRBV6-5; cdr3_aa: ASSPYTSGSRTGELF
v_call: TRBV3-1; cdr3_aa: ASSQGRQGAEAF
v_call: TRBV5-1; cdr3_aa: ASSLGQVATGELF
v_call: TRBV7-3; cdr3_aa: ASSSSSTNEQF
v_call: TRBV5-1; cdr3_aa: ASSLAGTGELF
v_call: TRBV4-1; cdr3_aa: ASSQRGQATGELF
v_call: TRBV7-2; cdr3_aa: ASSLQGAAAF
v_call: TRBV29-1; cdr3_aa: SVEGDRGLNTGELF
v_call: TRBV12-3/TRBV12-4; cdr3_aa: ASIFSGRNFNEQF
v_call: TRBV20-1; cdr3_aa: SAFQGGMNTEAF